The TCR beta chain described here comes from a study of CD8+CD57+ T cells in acquired aplastic anemia. For the study at large: Each DNA sample taken from sorted CD4+ and CD8+ cells came to 3.2 ug on average.

Patients selected for sequencing had displayed CD8+CD57+ cell expansion by flow cytometry. Untreated patients provided the blood samples, with no therapy given before sampling. Profiling of TCR beta VDJ combinations and CDR3 sequences used genomic DNA as template. TCRdb analysed the reads with MiXCR anew, one entry per CDR3 protein. The repertoire holds under 350,000 distinct CDR3 sequences, with around three fifths as singletons. The germline CDR1 and CDR2 sequences are SGHDT and YYEEEE. This CDR3 comprises 17 residues. Trimming took off 4 bases at V and 0 bases at J, with 18 bases between the two ends.

This TCR derives from a human donor with aplastic anemia. This chain uses TRBV5-6 with TRBJ2-3; no definite D call. Sequencing was carried out using sorted CD4+, CD8+, or CD8+CD57+ T cells (not recorded which) from PBMCs. The CDR3 DNA is TGTGCCAGCAGCCGTCTGTCGCGGAGACTTAGCACAGATACGCAGTATTTT. Amino acid sequence: CASSRLSRRLSTDTQYF.